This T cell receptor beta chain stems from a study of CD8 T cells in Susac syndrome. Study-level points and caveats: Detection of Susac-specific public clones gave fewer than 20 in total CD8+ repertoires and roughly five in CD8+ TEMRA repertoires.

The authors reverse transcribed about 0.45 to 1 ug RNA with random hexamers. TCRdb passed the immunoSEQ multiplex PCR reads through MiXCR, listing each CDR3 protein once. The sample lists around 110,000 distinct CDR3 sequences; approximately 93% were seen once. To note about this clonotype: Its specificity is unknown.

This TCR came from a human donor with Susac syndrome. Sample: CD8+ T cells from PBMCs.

The CDR3 DNA is TGCGCCAGCAGCCAAGAAGGCACTAGCGGGCGCACAGATACGCAGTATTTT. Translating gives CASSQEGTSGRTDTQYF. The V gene is TRBV4-1, the J gene TRBJ2-3, with 9 positions matching TRBD2. Per the germline V gene, CDR1 is MGHRA and CDR2 is YSYEKL. V shed 0 bases, J shed 1 base, and the junction held 5 bases outside the gene matches. This CDR3 comprises 17 residues.